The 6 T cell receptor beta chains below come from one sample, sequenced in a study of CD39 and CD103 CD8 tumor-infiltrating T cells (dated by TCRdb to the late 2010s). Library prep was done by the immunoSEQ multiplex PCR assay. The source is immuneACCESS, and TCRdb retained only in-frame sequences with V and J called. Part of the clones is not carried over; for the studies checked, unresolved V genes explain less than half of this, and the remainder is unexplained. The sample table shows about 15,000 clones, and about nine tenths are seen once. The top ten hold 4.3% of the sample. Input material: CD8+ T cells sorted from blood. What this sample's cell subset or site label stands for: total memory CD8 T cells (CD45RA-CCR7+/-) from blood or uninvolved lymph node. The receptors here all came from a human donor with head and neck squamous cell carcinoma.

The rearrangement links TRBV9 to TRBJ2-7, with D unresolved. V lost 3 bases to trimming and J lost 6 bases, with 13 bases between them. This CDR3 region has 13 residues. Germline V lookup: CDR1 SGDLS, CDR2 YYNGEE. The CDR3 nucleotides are TGTGCCAGCAGCGAACGACCCTCCCGCGAGCAGTACTTC. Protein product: CASSERPSREQYF.

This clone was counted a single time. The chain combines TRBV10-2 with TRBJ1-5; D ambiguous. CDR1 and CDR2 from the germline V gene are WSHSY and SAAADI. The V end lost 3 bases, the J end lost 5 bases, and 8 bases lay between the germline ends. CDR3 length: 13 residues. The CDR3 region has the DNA TGCGCCAGCAGTGATTTCGTATATCAGCCCCAGCATTTT. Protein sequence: CASSDFVYQPQHF.

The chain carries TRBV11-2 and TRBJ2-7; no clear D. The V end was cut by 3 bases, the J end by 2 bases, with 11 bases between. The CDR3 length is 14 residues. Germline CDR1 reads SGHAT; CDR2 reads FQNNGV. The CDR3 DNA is TGTGCCAGCAGCTTTTTCGACGCCCCCTACGAGCAGTACTTC. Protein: CASSFFDAPYEQYF.

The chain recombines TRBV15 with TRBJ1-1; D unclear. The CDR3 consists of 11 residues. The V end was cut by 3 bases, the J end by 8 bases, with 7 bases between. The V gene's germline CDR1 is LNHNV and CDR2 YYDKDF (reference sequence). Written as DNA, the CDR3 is TGTGCCACCAGCAGCGGTTTCGAAGCTTTCTTT. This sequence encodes CATSSGFEAFF.

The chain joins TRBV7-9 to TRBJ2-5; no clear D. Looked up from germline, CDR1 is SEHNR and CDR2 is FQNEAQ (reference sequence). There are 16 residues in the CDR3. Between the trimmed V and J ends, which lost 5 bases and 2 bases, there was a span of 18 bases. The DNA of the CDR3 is TGTGCCAGCAGCCAACGTATCACCCCCCAGCAAGAGACCCAGTACTTC. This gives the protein CASSQRITPQQETQYF.

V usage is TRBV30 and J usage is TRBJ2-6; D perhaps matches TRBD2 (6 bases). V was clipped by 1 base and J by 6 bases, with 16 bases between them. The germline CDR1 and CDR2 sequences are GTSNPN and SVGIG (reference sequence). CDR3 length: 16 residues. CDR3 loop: CAWSGIPGAMANVLTF. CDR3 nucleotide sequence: TGTGCCTGGAGTGGGATACCGGGAGCTATGGCCAACGTCCTGACTTTC.